Sequencing of this T cell receptor beta chain was carried out in a study of blood T cell repertoires in COVID-19. Turning to the study itself: Sites in the United States, Italy and Spain provided acute and convalescent COVID-19 samples.

Which cohort a participant joined came from the clinical history participants gave. The method was immunoSEQ multiplex PCR; TCRdb's version includes in-frame clones alone and lacks a portion of them. The repertoire consists of around 280,000 clones, with around 91% occurring once and the leading ten covering 1.7%. The germline CDR1 and CDR2 sequences are DFQATT and SNEGSKA (reference sequence). The CDR3 covers 13 residues. Trimming took 3 bases from V and 6 from J, leaving 12 bases between them. The sequencing sample was made of PBMCs or T cells enriched from blood (not recorded which). The sequence was obtained from a woman aged 18-29 years with acute COVID-19. This chain links TRBV20-1 with TRBJ2-1, with D perhaps TRBD1 (7 bases). CDR3 in DNA: TGCAGTGCTAGTTCAGGGGGGAGCAATGAGCAGTTCTTC. It codes for CSASSGGSNEQFF.